The 13 T cell receptor beta chains reported below all come from one sample, sequenced in a study of vaccination effects on CD4 cells after COVID-19 (dated 2022 in TCRdb). No cognate antigen is known for these TCRs. After less than eleven days of culture, CD4+ T cells were isolated with the EasySep CD4+ T cell isolation kit. PCR-confirmed SARS-CoV-2 infection had occurred in convalescent patients between March and December 2020, before the Alpha, Beta and Delta variants emerged in the United States. Each participant got two doses of an mRNA SARS-CoV-2 vaccine, either BNT162b2 or mRNA-1273. Libraries came from the immunoSEQ multiplex PCR assay. Held by TCRdb, this immuneACCESS table contains in-frame sequences only and omits some clones. Under half of the omission traces to an unresolved V gene where checked; the cause of the rest is unknown. The table for this sample lists tens of thousands of clones; over 65% of them were counted only once. The ten top clones hold around 3.5% of the sample.

The sample consisted of CD4+ T cells from PBMCs cultured without peptide, taken after COVID-19 vaccination. These receptors all stem from a human donor who had a prior SARS-CoV-2 infection.

The chain uses TRBV7-9 and TRBJ1-2, with D tentatively TRBD1 (6 bases). CDR1 and CDR2 (germline): SEHNR, FQNEAQ (reference sequence). The germline V and J ends were trimmed by 5 bases and 6 bases, with 19 bases remaining between them. The CDR3 totals 15 residues. CDR3: CASSGNRELRDGYTF. CDR3 sequence (DNA): TGTGCCAGCAGCGGAAACAGGGAATTGAGGGATGGCTACACCTTC.

The chain joins TRBV18 to TRBJ2-1, with D perhaps matching TRBD2 (6 bases). Trimming removed 0 bases at V and 6 bases at J, with 15 bases between. Germline CDR1 and CDR2: KGHSH and LQKENI. There are 16 residues in the CDR3. The CDR3 region is CASSPPGGPNRNEQFF. The CDR3, as DNA: TGTGCCAGCTCACCACCAGGAGGGCCCAACCGCAATGAGCAGTTCTTC.

The chain couples TRBV30 to TRBJ1-2, with 7 bases lining up with TRBD1. The CDR3 has 11 amino acids. Trimming at V came to 8 bases and at J to 6 bases, leaving 6 bases not matched to a gene. Germline CDR1 is GTSNPN and CDR2 is SVGIG (reference sequence). The CDR3 nucleotides are TGTGCCCGTGAGACAGGGAATGGCTACACCTTC. Amino acids: CARETGNGYTF.

The V call is TRBV3-1 (or the pseudogene TRBV3-2), the J call TRBJ2-3; tentatively, D is TRBD1 (7 bases). The CDR3 loop spans 19 amino acids. In germline, CDR1 is LGHDT, CDR2 YNNKEL (reference sequence). The germline V and J ends were trimmed by 4 bases and 8 bases, with 31 bases remaining between them. The DNA for the CDR3 is TGTGCCAGCAGCCCCCAACCTGGGAGGCAGGGTGCTACAGGGGCTACGCAGTATTTT. This encodes CASSPQPGRQGATGATQYF.

The V call is TRBV6-4, the J call TRBJ1-1, with 11 positions matching TRBD1. CDR3 length: 15 amino acids. V trimming: 10 bases; J trimming: 3 bases; junction bases outside the gene matches: 10. Germline V lookup: CDR1 MRHNA, CDR2 SNTAGT. The CDR3 bases are TGTGCCACGCCCGGGACAGGGGGAAGGGACACTGAAGCTTTCTTT. Translation gives CATPGTGGRDTEAFF.

By share of the sample, this clone is medium-sized. The V call is TRBV2, the J call TRBJ1-2, with D possibly TRBD1 on 6 matching bases. This CDR3 contains 13 residues. Trimming stripped 5 bases from V and 8 bases from J, with 15 bases between. CDR1 and CDR2 (germline): SNHLY, FYNNEI. For the CDR3, the DNA is TGTGCCAGCAGTACGGGGGACATCTACGGCTACACCTTC. Its translation: CASSTGDIYGYTF.

The chain is built from TRBV7-2 and TRBJ1-6; unclear D gene. The germline gives CDR1 SGHTA, CDR2 FQGNSA. Between the trimmed V and J ends, which lost 1 base and 14 bases, there was a span of 9 bases. The CDR3 contains 12 residues. CDR3 protein: CASSLEPGTLHF. The CDR3 nucleotides read TGTGCCAGCAGCTTAGAACCTGGAACCCTCCACTTT.

This chain connects TRBV9 to TRBJ1-1; possibly TRBD1 for D (5 bases). The CDR3 is 13 residues long. V was shortened by 3 bases and J by 5 bases, with 11 bases between the two germline ends. In germline, CDR1 is SGDLS, CDR2 YYNGEE. CDR3 sequence (DNA): TGTGCCAGCAGCGCCAGGGCAGGGACTGAAGCTTTCTTT. It translates to CASSARAGTEAFF. Using reference TRBV9 and TRBJ1-1 for the parts outside the CDR3, the full variable domain is DSGVTQTPKHLITATGQRVTLRCSPRSGDLSVYWYQQSLDQGLQFLIQYYNGEERAKGNILERFSAQQFPDLHSELNLSSLELGDSALYFCASSARAGTEAFFGQGTRLTVV.

The V gene is TRBV2, the J gene TRBJ2-5, with D uncertain. The V end lost 7 bases, the J end lost 0 bases, and 12 bases lay between the germline ends. CDR3 size: 14 residues. The V gene's germline CDR1 is SNHLY and CDR2 FYNNEI. CDR3 nucleotides: TGTGCCAGCAAGGCGGTCCTGAACCAAGAGACCCAGTACTTC. It codes for CASKAVLNQETQYF.

J is TRBJ1-3 and V is TRBV30; D not resolved. Germline CDR1 and CDR2: GTSNPN and SVGIG (reference sequence). Trimming pared 0 bases from V and 4 bases from J, leaving 4 bases between. The CDR3 covers 12 residues. The chain's CDR3 is CAWSVLGNTIYF. The CDR3 DNA follows: TGTGCCTGGAGTGTTTTGGGAAACACCATATATTTT.

The V and J genes are TRBV25-1 and TRBJ2-3, with TRBD1 identical over 8 bases. Germline trimming cut 6 bases from V and 4 bases from J; bases unmatched to any gene: 9. Germline CDR1 is MGHDK and CDR2 is SYGVNS. The CDR3 length is 15 residues. CDR3: CASSLTGVVPDTQYF. In DNA, the CDR3 is TGTGCCAGCAGCTTGACAGGGGTGGTTCCAGATACGCAGTATTTT. Supplemented by reference TRBV25-1 and TRBJ2-3, the full variable domain reads EADIYQTPRYLVIGTGKKITLECSQTMGHDKMYWYQQDPGMELHLIHYSYGVNSTEKGDLSSESTVSRIRTEHFPLTLESARPSHTSQYLCASSLTGVVPDTQYFGPGTRLTVL.

This clone has just a few counts. This chain uses TRBV3-1 (or the pseudogene TRBV3-2) with TRBJ1-1, with D maybe TRBD1 (5 bases). CDR3 length: 16 amino acids. Germline CDR1 is LGHDT and CDR2 is YNNKEL (reference sequence). Between the trimmed V and J ends, which lost 3 bases and 3 bases, there was a span of 17 bases. The CDR3 region has the DNA TGTGCCAGCAGCCATGGTACCGGGGACCCTGACACTGAAGCTTTCTTT. Translation gives CASSHGTGDPDTEAFF.

The genes are TRBV10-3 and TRBJ2-2; 9 bases are a match to TRBD1. The V and J ends lost 7 bases and 7 bases, in that order; junction bases with no gene match: 7. CDR1 is ENHRY and CDR2 is SYGVKD in the germline V gene. There are 14 residues in the CDR3. The CDR3 region is CAIIGDRAGGELFF. For the CDR3, the DNA is TGTGCCATCATTGGGGACAGGGCGGGCGGGGAGCTGTTTTTT.